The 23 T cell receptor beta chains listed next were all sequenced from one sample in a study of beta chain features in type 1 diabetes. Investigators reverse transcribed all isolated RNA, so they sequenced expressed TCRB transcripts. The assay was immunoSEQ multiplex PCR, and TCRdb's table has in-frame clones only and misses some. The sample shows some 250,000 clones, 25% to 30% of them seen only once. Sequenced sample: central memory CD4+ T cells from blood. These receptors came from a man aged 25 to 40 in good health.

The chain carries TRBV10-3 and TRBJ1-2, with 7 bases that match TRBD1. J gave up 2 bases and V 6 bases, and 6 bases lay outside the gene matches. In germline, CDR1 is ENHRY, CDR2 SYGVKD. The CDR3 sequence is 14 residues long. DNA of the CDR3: TGTGCCATCAGCCCCGGGACAGAAAACTATGGCTACACCTTC. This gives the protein CAISPGTENYGYTF.

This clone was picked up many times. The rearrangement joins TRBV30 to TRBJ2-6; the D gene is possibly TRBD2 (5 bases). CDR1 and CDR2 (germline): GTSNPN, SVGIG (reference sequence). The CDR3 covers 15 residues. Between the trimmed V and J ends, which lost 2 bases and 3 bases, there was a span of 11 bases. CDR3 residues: CAWSLSVDGANVLTF. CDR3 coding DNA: TGTGCCTGGAGTCTTAGCGTGGATGGGGCCAACGTCCTGACTTTC.

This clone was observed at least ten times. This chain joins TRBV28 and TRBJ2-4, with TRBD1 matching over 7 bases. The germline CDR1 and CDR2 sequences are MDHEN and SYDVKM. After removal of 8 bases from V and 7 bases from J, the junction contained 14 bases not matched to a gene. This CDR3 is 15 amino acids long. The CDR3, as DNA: TGTGCCAGCTCACCCCCCGGGACAGATAGTAACATTCAGTACTTC. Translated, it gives CASSPPGTDSNIQYF.

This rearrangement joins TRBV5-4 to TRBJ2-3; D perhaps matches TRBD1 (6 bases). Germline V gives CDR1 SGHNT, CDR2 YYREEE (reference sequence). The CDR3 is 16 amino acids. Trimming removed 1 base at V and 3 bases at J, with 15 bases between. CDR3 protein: CASSLKVGAVTDTQYF. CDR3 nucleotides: TGTGCCAGCAGCTTGAAGGTGGGGGCGGTTACAGATACGCAGTATTTT. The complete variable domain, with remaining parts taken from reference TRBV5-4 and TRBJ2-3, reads ETGVTQSPTHLIKTRGQQVTLRCSSQSGHNTVSWYQQALGQGPQFIFQYYREEENGRGNFPPRFSGLQFPNYSSELNVNALELDDSALYLCASSLKVGAVTDTQYFGPGTRLTVL.

CDR3 residues: CASSPQPSSYNEQFF. The CDR3 region has the DNA TGTGCCAGCAGCCCGCAGCCGAGCTCCTACAATGAGCAGTTCTTC. The rearrangement joins TRBV9 to TRBJ2-1, with D unclear. The germline CDR1 and CDR2 sequences are SGDLS and YYNGEE. The CDR3 spans 15 residues. With 4 bases removed from V and 0 bases from J, the gap between germline ends came to 11 bases. Full variable domain (remainder filled in from reference TRBV9 and TRBJ2-1): DSGVTQTPKHLITATGQRVTLRCSPRSGDLSVYWYQQSLDQGLQFLIQYYNGEERAKGNILERFSAQQFPDLHSELNLSSLELGDSALYFCASSPQPSSYNEQFFGPGTRLTVL.

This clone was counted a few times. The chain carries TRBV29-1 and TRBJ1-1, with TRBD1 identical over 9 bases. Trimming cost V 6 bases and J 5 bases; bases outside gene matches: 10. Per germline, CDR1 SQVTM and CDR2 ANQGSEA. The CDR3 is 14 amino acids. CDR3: CSVTQDRGGTEAFF. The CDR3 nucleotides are TGCAGCGTGACCCAAGACAGGGGGGGAACTGAAGCTTTCTTT.

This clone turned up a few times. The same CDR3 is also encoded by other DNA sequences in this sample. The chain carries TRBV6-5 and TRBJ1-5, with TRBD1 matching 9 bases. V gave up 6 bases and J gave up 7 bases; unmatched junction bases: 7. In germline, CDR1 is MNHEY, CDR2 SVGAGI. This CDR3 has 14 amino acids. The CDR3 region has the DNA TGTGCCAGCAGCCCAGGACAGGGGAGGCAGCCCCAGCATTTT. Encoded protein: CASSPGQGRQPQHF.

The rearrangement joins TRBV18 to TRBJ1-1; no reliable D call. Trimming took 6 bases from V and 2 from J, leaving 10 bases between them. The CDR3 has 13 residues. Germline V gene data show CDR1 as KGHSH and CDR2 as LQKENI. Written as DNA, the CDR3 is TGTGCCAGCTCCCGAGCGGGTAACACTGAAGCTTTCTTT. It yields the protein CASSRAGNTEAFF.

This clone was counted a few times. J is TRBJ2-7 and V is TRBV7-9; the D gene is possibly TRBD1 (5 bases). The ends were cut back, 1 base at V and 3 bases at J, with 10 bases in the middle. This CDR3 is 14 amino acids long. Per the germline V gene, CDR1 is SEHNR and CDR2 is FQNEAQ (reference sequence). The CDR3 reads CASSLGTGVYEQYF. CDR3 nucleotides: TGTGCCAGCAGCTTAGGCACAGGAGTCTACGAGCAGTACTTC.

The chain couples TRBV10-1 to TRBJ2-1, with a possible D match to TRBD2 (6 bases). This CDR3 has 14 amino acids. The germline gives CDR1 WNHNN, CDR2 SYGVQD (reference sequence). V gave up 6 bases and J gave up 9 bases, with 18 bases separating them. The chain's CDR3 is CASSKMQGAGEQFF. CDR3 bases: TGCGCCAGCAGCAAAATGCAGGGAGCGGGTGAGCAGTTCTTC.

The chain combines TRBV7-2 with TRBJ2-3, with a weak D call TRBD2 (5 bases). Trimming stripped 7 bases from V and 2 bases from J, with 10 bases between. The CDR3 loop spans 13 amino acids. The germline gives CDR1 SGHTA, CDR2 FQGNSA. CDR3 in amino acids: CASNTGITDTQYF. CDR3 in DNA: TGTGCCAGCAACACGGGAATCACAGATACGCAGTATTTT.

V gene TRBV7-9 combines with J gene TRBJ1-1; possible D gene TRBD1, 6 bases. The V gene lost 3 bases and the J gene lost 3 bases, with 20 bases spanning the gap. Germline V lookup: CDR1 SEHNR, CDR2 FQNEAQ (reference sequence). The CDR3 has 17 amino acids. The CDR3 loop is CASSFSGAGSFDTEAFF. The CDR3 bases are TGTGCCAGCAGCTTTTCGGGGGCGGGTTCGTTCGACACTGAAGCTTTCTTT. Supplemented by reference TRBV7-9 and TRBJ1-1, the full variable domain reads DTGVSQNPRHKITKRGQNVTFRCDPISEHNRLYWYRQTLGQGPEFLTYFQNEAQLEKSRLLSDRFSAERPKGSFSTLEIQRTEQGDSAMYLCASSFSGAGSFDTEAFFGQGTRLTVV.

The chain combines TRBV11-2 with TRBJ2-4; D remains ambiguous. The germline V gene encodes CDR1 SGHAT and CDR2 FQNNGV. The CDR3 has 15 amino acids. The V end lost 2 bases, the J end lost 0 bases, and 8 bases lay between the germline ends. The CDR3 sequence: CASSLTDSAKNIQYF. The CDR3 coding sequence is TGTGCCAGCAGCTTAACCGATTCAGCCAAAAACATTCAGTACTTC.

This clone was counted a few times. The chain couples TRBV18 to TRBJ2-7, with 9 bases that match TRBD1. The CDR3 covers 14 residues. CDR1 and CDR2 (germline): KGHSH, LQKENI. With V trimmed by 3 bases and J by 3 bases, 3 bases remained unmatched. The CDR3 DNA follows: TGTGCCAGCTCACCGGGACAGGGCGACTACGAGCAGTACTTC. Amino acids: CASSPGQGDYEQYF.

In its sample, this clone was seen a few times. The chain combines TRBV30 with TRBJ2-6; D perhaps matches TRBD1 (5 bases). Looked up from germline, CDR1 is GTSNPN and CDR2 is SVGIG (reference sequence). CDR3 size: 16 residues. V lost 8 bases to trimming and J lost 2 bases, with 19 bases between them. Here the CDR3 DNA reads TGTGCCCTGCCGGACACACCATCGGCTGGGGCCAACGTCCTGACTTTC. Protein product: CALPDTPSAGANVLTF. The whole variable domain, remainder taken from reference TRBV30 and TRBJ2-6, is SQTIHQWPATLVQPVGSPLSLECTVEGTSNPNLYWYRQAAGRGLQLLFYSVGIGQISSEVPQNLSASRPQDRQFILSSKKLLLSDSGFYLCALPDTPSAGANVLTFGAGSRLTVL.

The CDR3 here is CASSSARADGYTF. The CDR3 coding sequence is TGTGCCAGCAGCTCCGCCAGGGCCGATGGCTACACCTTC. The chain couples TRBV6-6 to TRBJ1-2; a possible D gene is TRBD1 (5 bases). Germline lookup yields CDR1 MNHNY and CDR2 SVGAGI (reference sequence). V was clipped by 6 bases and J by 6 bases, with 14 bases between them. The CDR3 runs 13 residues.

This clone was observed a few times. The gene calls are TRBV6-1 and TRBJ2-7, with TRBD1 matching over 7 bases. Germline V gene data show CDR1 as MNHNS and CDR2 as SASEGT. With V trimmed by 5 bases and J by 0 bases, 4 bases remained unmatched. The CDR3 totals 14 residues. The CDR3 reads CASSTTGSSYEQYF. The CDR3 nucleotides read TGTGCCAGCAGTACGACAGGGAGCTCCTACGAGCAGTACTTC.

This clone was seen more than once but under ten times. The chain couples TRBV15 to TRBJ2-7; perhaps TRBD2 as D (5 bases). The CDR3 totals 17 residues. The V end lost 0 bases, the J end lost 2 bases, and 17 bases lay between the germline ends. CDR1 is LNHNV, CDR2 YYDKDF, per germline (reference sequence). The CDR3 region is CATSRDRLLVTTYEQYF. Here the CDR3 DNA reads TGTGCCACCAGCAGAGATAGACTTCTGGTGACTACCTACGAGCAGTACTTC.

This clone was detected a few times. The DNA for the CDR3 is TGTGCCAGCAGCTTAAACCAGGGAGGAACAGATACGCAGTATTTT. It specifies CASSLNQGGTDTQYF. The chain couples TRBV7-9 to TRBJ2-3; a weak D match, TRBD2 (6 bases). V was clipped by 2 bases and J by 3 bases, with 12 bases between them. The germline CDR1 and CDR2 sequences are SEHNR and FQNEAQ (reference sequence). The CDR3 covers 15 residues.

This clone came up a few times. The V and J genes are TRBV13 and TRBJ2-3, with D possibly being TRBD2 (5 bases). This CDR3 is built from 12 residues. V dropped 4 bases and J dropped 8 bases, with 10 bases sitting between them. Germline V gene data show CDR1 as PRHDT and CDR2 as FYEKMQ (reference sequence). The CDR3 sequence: CASSSTGSTQYF. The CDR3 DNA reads TGTGCCAGCAGCTCGACGGGGAGTACGCAGTATTTT.

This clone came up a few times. The CDR3 bases are TGTGCCACCGCTAGCGGGAGGGATGCAGATACGCAGTATTTT. Encoded protein: CATASGRDADTQYF. The rearrangement links TRBV10-3 to TRBJ2-3; 12 nucleotides line up with TRBD2. The CDR3 consists of 14 residues. Germline lookup yields CDR1 ENHRY and CDR2 SYGVKD. The V segment lost 10 bases and the J segment 4 bases; nucleotides outside the gene matches: 6.

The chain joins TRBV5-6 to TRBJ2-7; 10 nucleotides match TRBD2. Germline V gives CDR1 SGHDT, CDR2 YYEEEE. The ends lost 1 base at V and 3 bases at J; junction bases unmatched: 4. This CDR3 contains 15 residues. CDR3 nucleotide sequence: TGTGCCAGCAGCTTGCGCCTAGCGGGAGTCTACGAGCAGTACTTC. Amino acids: CASSLRLAGVYEQYF.

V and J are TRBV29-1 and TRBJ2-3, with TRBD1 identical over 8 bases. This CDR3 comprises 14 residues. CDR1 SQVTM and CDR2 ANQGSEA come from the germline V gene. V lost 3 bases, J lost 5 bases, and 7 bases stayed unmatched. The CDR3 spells CSVDARGLIDTQYF. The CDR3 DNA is TGCAGCGTTGATGCCAGGGGGCTCATAGATACGCAGTATTTT.